This TCR beta chain was obtained from a study of identical twins. General study findings and limits: Where out-of-frame alpha sequences were twin-shared, they showed excess low generation probability. Cord blood beta clonotypes present at high abundance carried fewer insertions; no such pattern appeared in memory repertoires. Because invariant MAIT and iNKT cells could be present, zero-insertion analyses could be partly confounded.

A word on this clonotype: Antigen: not known.

Template switching created a universal primer site, and the cDNA included unique molecular identifiers. From the 5' RACE reads, TCRdb called clonotypes with MiXCR, one entry per CDR3 protein. This sample has 1,800,000 or so distinct CDR3 sequences; roughly 35% occur once, and the top ten carry 0.27%. Per the germline V gene, CDR1 is DFQATT and CDR2 is SNEGSKA (reference sequence). J gave up 2 bases and V 6 bases, and 6 bases lay outside the gene matches. There are 14 residues in the CDR3. This TCR came from a newborn girl in good health. The sample was cord blood. The chain is built from TRBV20-1 and TRBJ2-3; 9 bases align to TRBD2. The CDR3: CSAIAGVATDTQYF. CDR3 coding DNA: TGCAGTGCGATAGCGGGAGTGGCCACAGATACGCAGTATTTT.